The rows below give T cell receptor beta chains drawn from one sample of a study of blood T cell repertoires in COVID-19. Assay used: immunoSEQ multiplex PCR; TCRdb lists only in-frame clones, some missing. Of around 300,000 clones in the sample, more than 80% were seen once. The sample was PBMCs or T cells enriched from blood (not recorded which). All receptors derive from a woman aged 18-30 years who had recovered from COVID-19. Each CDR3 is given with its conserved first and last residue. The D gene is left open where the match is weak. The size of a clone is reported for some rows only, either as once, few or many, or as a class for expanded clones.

cdr3_aa: CASSLEGADTGELFF
cdr3_nt: TGTGCCAGCAGCTTAGAGGGTGCGGACACCGGGGAGCTGTTTTTT
clone_size: .
v_call: TRBV11-2
j_call: TRBJ2-2
cdr3_length: 15
d_call: .

cdr3_aa: CASGKGDGRAFF
cdr3_nt: TGTGCCAGCGGCAAAGGGGACGGGAGAGCTTTCTTT
clone_size: .
v_call: TRBV11-3
j_call: TRBJ1-1
cdr3_length: 12
d_call: .

cdr3_aa: CASSRGPTDTQYF
cdr3_nt: TGTGCCAGCAGTAGGGGGCCCACAGATACGCAGTATTTT
clone_size: .
v_call: TRBV6-5
j_call: TRBJ2-3
cdr3_length: 13
d_call: TRBD1

cdr3_aa: CASKGTGGETQYF
cdr3_nt: TGTGCCAGTAAGGGGACAGGGGGAGAGACCCAGTACTTC
clone_size: .
v_call: TRBV19
j_call: TRBJ2-5
cdr3_length: 13
d_call: TRBD1

cdr3_aa: CASSHRQGLNQPQHF
cdr3_nt: TGTGCCAGCAGCCACCGACAGGGACTCAATCAGCCCCAGCATTTT
clone_size: .
v_call: TRBV3-1/TRBV3-2
j_call: TRBJ1-5
cdr3_length: 15
d_call: TRBD1

cdr3_aa: CASNEGAGNQPQHF
cdr3_nt: TGTGCCAGTAATGAGGGGGCAGGCAATCAGCCCCAGCATTTT
clone_size: once
v_call: TRBV19
j_call: TRBJ1-5
cdr3_length: 14
d_call: TRBD1

cdr3_aa: CASSLHPLKGAAQNTGELFF
cdr3_nt: TGTGCCAGCAGCTTACATCCTCTTAAGGGGGCAGCCCAGAACACCGGGGAGCTGTTTTTT
clone_size: .
v_call: TRBV7-3
j_call: TRBJ2-2
cdr3_length: 20
d_call: TRBD1

cdr3_aa: CASSDDSSSYNSPLHF
cdr3_nt: TGTGCCAGCAGCGACGATTCGAGCTCCTATAATTCACCCCTCCACTTT
clone_size: .
v_call: TRBV9
j_call: TRBJ1-6
cdr3_length: 16
d_call: .

cdr3_aa: CASSQGVGSSYEQYF
cdr3_nt: TGTGCCAGCAGCCAAGGGGTAGGGTCATCCTACGAGCAGTACTTC
clone_size: .
v_call: TRBV9
j_call: TRBJ2-7
cdr3_length: 15
d_call: .

cdr3_aa: CASSPGLSTKQYF
cdr3_nt: TGTGCCAGCAGCCCCGGACTTTCTACGAAGCAGTACTTC
clone_size: .
v_call: TRBV5-5
j_call: TRBJ2-7
cdr3_length: 13
d_call: .

cdr3_aa: CASSSPRDRDRSGSYNEQFF
cdr3_nt: TGCGCCAGCAGCTCCCCCCGGGACAGGGACCGATCAGGCTCCTACAATGAGCAGTTCTTC
clone_size: .
v_call: TRBV5-1
j_call: TRBJ2-1
cdr3_length: 20
d_call: TRBD1

cdr3_aa: CASSEIGFGTEAFF
cdr3_nt: TGTGCCAGCAGTGAAATCGGGTTCGGCACTGAAGCTTTCTTT
clone_size: .
v_call: TRBV2
j_call: TRBJ1-1
cdr3_length: 14
d_call: .

cdr3_aa: CASSEQGLGYTF
cdr3_nt: TGTGCCAGCAGTGAACAGGGACTGGGCTACACCTTC
clone_size: .
v_call: TRBV6-1
j_call: TRBJ1-2
cdr3_length: 12
d_call: .

cdr3_aa: CASNWAGGPDTQYF
cdr3_nt: TGTGCCAGCAACTGGGCGGGGGGACCAGATACGCAGTATTTT
clone_size: .
v_call: TRBV2
j_call: TRBJ2-3
cdr3_length: 14
d_call: TRBD2

cdr3_aa: CASSSNRNSGPSYEQYF
cdr3_nt: TGTGCCAGCAGCTCCAACAGAAACAGTGGGCCCTCCTACGAGCAGTACTTC
clone_size: .
v_call: TRBV9
j_call: TRBJ2-7
cdr3_length: 17
d_call: .

cdr3_aa: CASSAGGAPYNEQFF
cdr3_nt: TGTGCCAGCAGCGCCGGGGGGGCCCCCTACAATGAGCAGTTCTTC
clone_size: .
v_call: TRBV5-6
j_call: TRBJ2-1
cdr3_length: 15
d_call: TRBD2

cdr3_aa: CASSRQRNEKLFF
cdr3_nt: TGTGCCAGTAGTCGGCAGCGTAATGAAAAACTGTTTTTT
clone_size: .
v_call: TRBV19
j_call: TRBJ1-4
cdr3_length: 13
d_call: .

cdr3_aa: CAWSQMNTEAFF
cdr3_nt: TGTGCCTGGAGTCAGATGAACACTGAAGCTTTCTTT
clone_size: once
v_call: TRBV30
j_call: TRBJ1-1
cdr3_length: 12
d_call: .

cdr3_aa: CASSLIGLAGDTQYF
cdr3_nt: TGTGCCAGCAGCTTAATCGGACTAGCGGGGGATACGCAGTATTTT
clone_size: .
v_call: TRBV7-2
j_call: TRBJ2-3
cdr3_length: 15
d_call: TRBD2

cdr3_aa: CASSLAGDNTEAFF
cdr3_nt: TGTGCCAGCAGCCTTGCGGGGGATAACACTGAAGCTTTCTTT
clone_size: .
v_call: TRBV7-9
j_call: TRBJ1-1
cdr3_length: 14
d_call: .

cdr3_aa: CASSLVAGGLITDTQYF
cdr3_nt: TGTGCCAGCAGCTTAGTGGCGGGGGGACTTATCACAGATACGCAGTATTTT
clone_size: .
v_call: TRBV5-6
j_call: TRBJ2-3
cdr3_length: 17
d_call: TRBD2

cdr3_aa: CASSLLLSSYEQYF
cdr3_nt: TGTGCCAGCAGTCTACTCCTAAGCTCCTACGAGCAGTACTTC
clone_size: .
v_call: TRBV6-4
j_call: TRBJ2-7
cdr3_length: 14
d_call: .

cdr3_aa: CASSVPPTGNYGYTF
cdr3_nt: TGTGCCAGCAGCGTACCCCCGACAGGGAACTATGGCTACACCTTC
clone_size: .
v_call: TRBV9
j_call: TRBJ1-2
cdr3_length: 15
d_call: TRBD1

cdr3_aa: CASSKVLAGNTIYF
cdr3_nt: TGTGCCAGCAGCAAAGTATTAGCGGGGAACACCATATATTTT
clone_size: .
v_call: TRBV21-1
j_call: TRBJ1-3
cdr3_length: 14
d_call: .

cdr3_aa: CASSPSPGGAYNEQFF
cdr3_nt: TGTGCCAGCAGCCCTTCTCCGGGGGGGGCCTACAATGAGCAGTTCTTC
clone_size: .
v_call: TRBV3-1/TRBV3-2
j_call: TRBJ2-1
cdr3_length: 16
d_call: TRBD2

cdr3_aa: CASSFGEQGYGYTF
cdr3_nt: TGTGCCAGCAGTTTCGGGGAACAGGGCTATGGCTACACCTTC
clone_size: .
v_call: TRBV28
j_call: TRBJ1-2
cdr3_length: 14
d_call: .

cdr3_aa: CASRTSGHTDTQYF
cdr3_nt: TGCGCCAGCCGGACTAGCGGACACACAGATACGCAGTATTTT
clone_size: .
v_call: TRBV5-1
j_call: TRBJ2-3
cdr3_length: 14
d_call: TRBD2

cdr3_aa: CASSLEAGPIF
cdr3_nt: TGCGCCAGCAGCTTGGAAGCGGGGCCAATCTTC
clone_size: .
v_call: TRBV5-1
j_call: TRBJ2-1
cdr3_length: 11
d_call: TRBD2

cdr3_aa: CASWGQGDSPLHF
cdr3_nt: TGTGCCAGCTGGGGACAGGGGGATTCACCCCTCCACTTT
clone_size: .
v_call: TRBV27
j_call: TRBJ1-6
cdr3_length: 13
d_call: TRBD1

cdr3_aa: CASSGGDRDLSEQYF
cdr3_nt: TGTGCCAGCAGCGGGGGGGACAGGGACTTATCCGAGCAGTACTTC
clone_size: .
v_call: TRBV5-4
j_call: TRBJ2-7
cdr3_length: 15
d_call: TRBD1

cdr3_aa: CASSQEQGWDTGELFF
cdr3_nt: TGTGCCAGCAGCCAAGAACAGGGGTGGGACACCGGGGAGCTGTTTTTT
clone_size: once
v_call: TRBV4-2
j_call: TRBJ2-2
cdr3_length: 16
d_call: TRBD1

cdr3_aa: CASSFRGAWENIQYF
cdr3_nt: TGTGCCAGCAGCTTCCGGGGGGCATGGGAAAACATTCAGTACTTC
clone_size: once
v_call: TRBV5-6
j_call: TRBJ2-4
cdr3_length: 15
d_call: .

cdr3_aa: CATGGGTGTTDTQYF
cdr3_nt: TGTGCCACCGGGGGGGGGACAGGGACCACAGATACGCAGTATTTT
clone_size: .
v_call: TRBV2
j_call: TRBJ2-3
cdr3_length: 15
d_call: .

cdr3_aa: CASSLPAGPTEAFF
cdr3_nt: TGCGCCAGCAGCCTGCCGGCGGGGCCCACTGAAGCTTTCTTT
clone_size: .
v_call: TRBV4-1
j_call: TRBJ1-1
cdr3_length: 14
d_call: .

cdr3_aa: CASSPGLAITDTQYF
cdr3_nt: TGCGCCAGCAGCCCTGGACTAGCGATCACAGATACGCAGTATTTT
clone_size: .
v_call: TRBV5-1
j_call: TRBJ2-3
cdr3_length: 15
d_call: TRBD2

cdr3_aa: CASSQGGGFSTDTQYF
cdr3_nt: TGTGCCAGCAGCCAAGGCGGGGGGTTTAGCACAGATACGCAGTATTTT
clone_size: .
v_call: TRBV3-1/TRBV3-2
j_call: TRBJ2-3
cdr3_length: 16
d_call: TRBD2

cdr3_aa: CASSQDGQGNTEAFF
cdr3_nt: TGCGCCAGCAGCCAAGATGGACAGGGCAACACTGAAGCTTTCTTT
clone_size: .
v_call: TRBV4-1
j_call: TRBJ1-1
cdr3_length: 15
d_call: TRBD1

cdr3_aa: CASSLTQDRGVHEQYF
cdr3_nt: TGTGCCAGCAGTTTAACCCAAGACAGGGGCGTCCACGAGCAGTACTTC
clone_size: .
v_call: TRBV27
j_call: TRBJ2-7
cdr3_length: 16
d_call: TRBD1